This T cell receptor (beta chain) derives from a study of blood T cells in healthy people across ages. Study findings and constraints: Strongly correlated with naive T cell percentage was TCR beta diversity. Older individuals had lower TCR beta diversity per million T cells (the decline was roughly linear). Any conclusive comparison of naive versus antigen-experienced cells was prevented by using unsorted PBMCs.

PBMCs were isolated at a quantity of at least 6.5 million per sample. Worth noting for this clonotype: The antigen is unknown.

For the second PCR, which ran for 7 to 11 cycles, a sample-barcoded 5' primer and a J-beta primer mix were used. TCRdb recomputed calls from the 5' RACE reads with MiXCR, one row per CDR3 protein. The sample lists fewer than 800,000 distinct CDR3 sequences; roughly 50% were seen once. Trimming stripped 5 bases from V and 2 bases from J, with 9 bases between. Germline-derived CDR1 and CDR2 are SQVTM and ANQGSEA. This CDR3 has 12 amino acids. Specimen: blood. The chain links TRBV29-1 to TRBJ2-5; D possibly uses TRBD1 or TRBD2 (5 bases each). The sequence came from a woman aged 55-69 years in good health. CDR3 amino acids: CSVRDGQETQYF. The CDR3 DNA reads TGCAGCGTTCGGGACGGACAAGAGACCCAGTACTTC.